This TCR beta chain was sequenced in a study of blood T cell repertoires in COVID-19. The overall study: COVID-19 samples from acute and convalescent phases originated in the United States, Italy and Spain. T cells, B-cell-depleted T cells, or PBMCs provided the cDNA or gDNA that served as material.

This clone was detected only a few times. As originally analysed: It was from reference gene primer amplification that nucleated cell counts were estimated. Clones were sequenced by immunoSEQ multiplex PCR, and TCRdb holds only the in-frame ones, with some missing. V, J and clone size derive from that table, while D and trimming were established from the DNA sequence. The profile covers about 100,000 clones, with more than 75% appearing a single time and 9.8% taken by the ten largest. Germline lookup yields CDR1 SGDLS and CDR2 YYNGEE. The CDR3 runs 15 residues. V shed 0 bases and J shed 8 bases, with 14 bases lying between them.

The receptor was derived from a man aged 60-69 years with active or convalescent COVID-19. Sequenced material: peripheral blood. J is TRBJ1-4 and V is TRBV9; the D gene is possibly TRBD1 (5 bases). The CDR3 region has the DNA TGTGCCAGCAGCGTAGACCGGGGGAGGCGAGAAAAACTGTTTTTT. This encodes CASSVDRGRREKLFF. Full variable domain (remainder filled in from reference TRBV9 and TRBJ1-4): DSGVTQTPKHLITATGQRVTLRCSPRSGDLSVYWYQQSLDQGLQFLIQYYNGEERAKGNILERFSAQQFPDLHSELNLSSLELGDSALYFCASSVDRGRREKLFFGSGTQLSVL.